The rows below give T cell receptor beta chains drawn from one sample of a study of monozygotic twins with inflammatory bowel disease. TCRdb reanalyzed the 5' RACE reads, giving one entry per CDR3 protein sequence and no DNA. The sample features 330,000 or so distinct CDR3 sequences, with 2% to 2.5% in its top ten. Sequencing was carried out using blood. Source of these receptors: a human donor with ulcerative colitis or Crohn's disease, or a healthy co-twin of an affected twin (not recorded which). CDR3s include the opening cysteine and the closing phenylalanine or tryptophan.

j_call v_call cdr3_aa
TRBJ2-1 TRBV20-1 CSASRWLAGTYNEQFF
TRBJ1-5 TRBV12-3/TRBV12-4 CASSPTTSNQPQHF
TRBJ2-7 TRBV6-1 CASSETQGNEQYF
TRBJ2-7 TRBV2 CTSSNRGLNEQYF
TRBJ2-6 TRBV29-1 CSAETGGANVLTF
TRBJ2-3 TRBV27 CASSWGPTQYF
TRBJ2-3 TRBV12-3/TRBV12-4 CASIAGTSGLGTDTQYF
TRBJ2-5 TRBV7-9 CASSLVRALETQYF
TRBJ2-7 TRBV5-1 CASSPQDRTYEQYF
TRBJ1-2 TRBV5-1 CASSLSSNYGYTF
TRBJ1-4 TRBV29-1 CSVDLGVNEKLFF